These 30 T cell receptor beta chains were sequenced from one sample in a study of blood T cell repertoires in COVID-19. Produced via immunoSEQ multiplex PCR; TCRdb's table is partial and in-frame only. This table has about 250,000 clones, 85% appearing once. Sequenced input: peripheral blood. These receptors all stem from a man aged 50-60 years with active or convalescent COVID-19.

The V call is TRBV2, the J call TRBJ1-6; 7 bases fit TRBD1. This CDR3 contains 13 residues. J gave up 10 bases and V 5 bases, and 5 bases lay outside the gene matches. Germline V gives CDR1 SNHLY, CDR2 FYNNEI. The CDR3 region has the DNA TGTGCCAGCAGTACAGGGGTAGTATCACCCCTCCACTTT. Protein sequence: CASSTGVVSPLHF.

This chain connects TRBV24-1 to TRBJ1-5; the D gene is possibly TRBD1 (5 bases). Trimming pared 0 bases from V and 0 bases from J, leaving 14 bases between. The germline V gene has CDR1 KGHDR and CDR2 SFDVKD. The CDR3 has 18 residues. The CDR3 DNA sequence: TGTGCCACCAGTGATTTGGGGCAGGGCGCCTTTAGCAATCAGCCCCAGCATTTT. It specifies CATSDLGQGAFSNQPQHF.

The rearrangement links TRBV12-5 to TRBJ1-2; D is perhaps TRBD1 (6 bases). There are 13 residues in the CDR3. Germline CDR1 and CDR2: LGHNT and FRNRAP. The V end lost 7 bases, the J end lost 6 bases, and 15 bases lay between the germline ends. CDR3 amino acids: CASVAQGSDGYTF. CDR3 DNA: TGTGCTAGTGTCGCACAGGGTTCGGATGGCTACACCTTC.

As regards this clone: The same CDR3 can be traced to other DNA sequences in this sample. The gene calls are TRBV29-1 and TRBJ1-1; the D is unclear. Deletions cut 4 bases from V and 1 base from J, with 7 bases between. The CDR3 is 12 residues long. The V gene's germline CDR1 is SQVTM and CDR2 ANQGSEA. This CDR3 reads CSVGRGNTEAFF. The CDR3 DNA is TGCAGCGTTGGGCGAGGGAACACTGAAGCTTTCTTT.

The rearrangement uses TRBV14 and TRBJ2-7, with D perhaps TRBD1 (6 bases). Germline V gene sequence: CDR1 SGHDN, CDR2 FVKESK. V lost 4 bases and J lost 6, with 16 bases in between. The CDR3 spans 14 residues. This chain's CDR3 is CASSLGQSGREQYF. For the CDR3, the DNA is TGTGCCAGCAGCCTAGGACAGTCTGGCCGCGAGCAGTACTTC.

The rearrangement uses TRBV30 and TRBJ2-7; D not certain. Germline assignment: CDR1 GTSNPN and CDR2 SVGIG (reference sequence). The CDR3 runs 13 residues. Trimming stripped 5 bases from V and 5 bases from J, with 16 bases between. The DNA of the CDR3 is TGTGCCTGGCGCCTAAGTCCGAGGAACGAGCAGTACTTC. Encoded protein: CAWRLSPRNEQYF.

Regarding this clone: Distinct nucleotide sequences in the sample also encode this CDR3. This chain connects TRBV30 to TRBJ2-7, with 8 positions matching TRBD1. The CDR3 consists of 13 residues. Trimming at V came to 5 bases and at J to 4 bases, leaving 7 bases not matched to a gene. Germline V gives CDR1 GTSNPN, CDR2 SVGIG (reference sequence). As DNA, the CDR3 is TGTGCCTGGTCCCGGGACAGGTCTTACGAGCAGTACTTC. Translated: CAWSRDRSYEQYF.

This chain connects TRBV27 to TRBJ1-5; D is uncertain. The V gene lost 5 bases and the J gene lost 11 bases, with 22 bases spanning the gap. The CDR3 spans 15 residues. Germline values: CDR1 MNHEY, CDR2 SMNVEV (reference sequence). CDR3 residues: CASSPDSILVRAQHF. DNA of the CDR3: TGTGCCAGCAGTCCAGACTCAATTCTAGTTCGGGCCCAGCATTTT.

The chain joins TRBV10-1 to TRBJ1-1, with unresolved D. V was clipped by 5 bases and J by 4 bases, with 17 bases between them. The CDR3 is 15 residues long. Germline V gene lookup returns CDR1 WNHNN and CDR2 SYGVQD (reference sequence). DNA of the CDR3: TGCGCCAGCAGTAACACCGACACCAGACCCACTGAAGCTTTCTTT. Translating it yields CASSNTDTRPTEAFF.

The V and J genes are TRBV2 and TRBJ1-1; TRBD1 might be the D (6 bases). The V gene lost 7 bases and the J gene lost 5 bases, with 17 bases spanning the gap. From germline, CDR1 is SNHLY and CDR2 FYNNEI. The CDR3 sequence is 14 residues long. The CDR3 loop is CASNGIRGGTEAFF. DNA of the CDR3: TGTGCCAGCAACGGGATTAGGGGGGGGACTGAAGCTTTCTTT.

This chain joins TRBV5-1 and TRBJ2-1, with 7 positions matching TRBD2. From germline, CDR1 is SGHRS and CDR2 YFSETQ. V lost 4 bases to trimming and J lost 7 bases; unmatched junction nucleotides: 11. This CDR3 has 15 residues. CDR3 nucleotides: TGCGCCAGCAGCCCCGAAGTGGGAGGGACGAATGAGCAGTTCTTC. Encoded protein: CASSPEVGGTNEQFF.

The chain recombines TRBV5-4 with TRBJ1-1; no clear D. V lost 2 bases to trimming and J lost 1 base, with 18 bases between them. The CDR3 has 17 residues. Germline V gives CDR1 SGHNT, CDR2 YYREEE (reference sequence). As DNA, the CDR3 is TGTGCCAGCAGCTTTCAGCTACGGGGTCGGAGGAACACTGAAGCTTTCTTT. Its translation: CASSFQLRGRRNTEAFF.

The rearrangement uses TRBV7-2 and TRBJ1-6; 7 bases are shared with TRBD1. This CDR3 region has 16 residues. Germline V gene data show CDR1 as SGHTA and CDR2 as FQGNSA. Trimming removed 1 base from V and 11 bases from J; junction bases left unmatched: 11. The CDR3 nucleotides are TGTGCCAGCAGCTTAGATGGACAGGCCCCCATAACACCCCTCCACTTT. Protein: CASSLDGQAPITPLHF.

This sequence joins TRBV7-9 and TRBJ2-5; 9 nucleotides agree with TRBD1. The CDR3 runs 16 residues. Per germline, CDR1 SEHNR and CDR2 FQNEAQ (reference sequence). V trimming: 5 bases; J trimming: 5 bases; junction bases outside the gene matches: 12. CDR3 sequence (DNA): TGTGCCAGCAGCCTCAGGGACAGGGACGTAGGGGAGACCCAGTACTTC. This sequence encodes CASSLRDRDVGETQYF. The full variable domain, with the rest looked up from reference TRBV7-9 and TRBJ2-5, is DTGVSQNPRHKITKRGQNVTFRCDPISEHNRLYWYRQTLGQGPEFLTYFQNEAQLEKSRLLSDRFSAERPKGSFSTLEIQRTEQGDSAMYLCASSLRDRDVGETQYFGPGTRLLVL.

The chain carries TRBV29-1 and TRBJ1-2, with a tentative D call TRBD1 (5 bases). The CDR3 runs to 13 residues. Germline V CDR1 and CDR2: SQVTM, ANQGSEA. Trimming shortened V by 4 bases and J by 8 bases, and 17 bases separated the two germline ends. For the CDR3, the DNA is TGCAGCGTTGTTGGGGTCCAGGGTTTGGGCTACACCTTC. Translating gives CSVVGVQGLGYTF.

The V gene is TRBV6-5, the J gene TRBJ1-6, with a possible D match to TRBD1 (6 bases). Germline CDR1 reads MNHEY; CDR2 reads SVGAGI. The CDR3 length is 15 residues. The V end was cut by 7 bases, the J end by 2 bases, with 12 bases between. The CDR3 loop reads CASNSRGAYNSPLHF. CDR3 sequence (DNA): TGTGCCAGCAACTCCAGGGGAGCCTATAATTCACCCCTCCACTTT.

The rearrangement joins TRBV3-1 (or the pseudogene TRBV3-2) to TRBJ2-4, with unresolved D. The CDR3 is made up of 17 amino acids. Germline V lookup: CDR1 LGHDT, CDR2 YNNKEL (reference sequence). With 3 bases removed from V and 0 bases from J, the gap between germline ends came to 15 bases. CDR3 sequence (DNA): TGTGCCAGCAGCCATGAAAACGCCCGACTAGCCAAAAACATTCAGTACTTC. It encodes CASSHENARLAKNIQYF.

This chain joins TRBV10-2 and TRBJ1-2; D not certain. CDR1 is WSHSY and CDR2 is SAAADI in the germline V gene. The CDR3 is 13 amino acids. Deletions cut 3 bases from V and 7 bases from J, with 12 bases between. CDR3 amino acids: CASSELGGGGYTF. CDR3 nucleotide sequence: TGCGCCAGCAGTGAATTGGGCGGAGGTGGCTACACCTTC.

In its sample, this clone was seen many times. The V and J genes are TRBV6-6 and TRBJ2-7, with D possibly matching TRBD2 (6 bases). This CDR3 region has 12 residues. V shed 4 bases and J shed 3 bases, with 7 bases lying between them. Germline assignment: CDR1 MNHNY and CDR2 SVGAGI (reference sequence). The CDR3 reads CASSSTSYEQYF. The CDR3 DNA reads TGTGCCAGCAGTTCGACTAGCTACGAGCAGTACTTC.

This clone has just one count. The chain links TRBV11-2 to TRBJ1-1; D is perhaps TRBD1 (5 bases). Trimming stripped 6 bases from V and 3 bases from J, with 14 bases between. The V gene's germline CDR1 is SGHAT and CDR2 FQNNGV. This CDR3 is built from 14 residues. CDR3 sequence reads: CASSSRGRHTEAFF. Written as DNA, the CDR3 is TGTGCCAGCAGTTCCCGGGGGAGACACACTGAAGCTTTCTTT.

The V call is TRBV5-1, the J call TRBJ1-2, with a possible D match to TRBD1 (5 bases). The germline CDR1 and CDR2 sequences are SGHRS and YFSETQ. The CDR3 is made up of 12 amino acids. With 3 bases removed from V and 8 bases from J, the gap between germline ends came to 11 bases. This chain's CDR3 is CASSYGAEGYTF. CDR3 DNA: TGCGCCAGCAGCTATGGGGCAGAAGGCTACACCTTC. The variable domain in full, completed from reference TRBV5-1 and TRBJ1-2, reads KAGVTQTPRYLIKTRGQQVTLSCSPISGHRSVSWYQQTPGQGLQFLFEYFSETQRNKGNFPGRFSGRQFSNSRSEMNVSTLELGDSALYLCASSYGAEGYTFGSGTRLTVV.

This clone has only one observation. This chain joins TRBV19 and TRBJ2-3, with 8 bases aligning to TRBD2. From germline, CDR1 is LNHDA and CDR2 SQIVND (reference sequence). The length of the CDR3 is 15 residues. Losses at the gene ends were 4 bases for V and 0 bases for J; bases not matched to a gene: 3. CDR3: CASSSSGVSTDTQYF. CDR3 bases: TGTGCCAGTAGTAGTAGCGGGGTCAGCACAGATACGCAGTATTTT.

This chain links TRBV27 with TRBJ2-7, with TRBD2 matching over 9 bases. The CDR3 has 16 residues. CDR1 is MNHEY, CDR2 SMNVEV, per germline (reference sequence). V lost 9 bases, J lost 5 bases, and 17 bases stayed unmatched. CDR3 loop: CASRSGWGREGHEQYF. CDR3 in DNA: TGTGCCAGTCGATCTGGGTGGGGGCGGGAGGGCCACGAGCAGTACTTC.

This clone showed up just once. This chain uses TRBV3-1 (or the pseudogene TRBV3-2) with TRBJ2-1, with D possibly matching TRBD2 (5 bases). The V end was cut by 2 bases, the J end by 5 bases, with 13 bases between. CDR1 and CDR2 from the germline V gene are LGHDT and YNNKEL (reference sequence). The CDR3 covers 15 residues. The CDR3 DNA reads TGTGCCAGCAGCCAATCGACAAGAGGGCACAATGAGCAGTTCTTC. Amino acid sequence: CASSQSTRGHNEQFF.

The chain couples TRBV19 to TRBJ2-6; D gene unclear. The CDR3 covers 14 residues. Germline CDR1 reads LNHDA; CDR2 reads SQIVND (reference sequence). The ends were cut back, 4 bases at V and 0 bases at J, with 4 bases in the middle. The CDR3 nucleotides read TGTGCCAGTAGTAGCGTCTCTGGGGCCAACGTCCTGACTTTC. Protein sequence: CASSSVSGANVLTF.

The chain combines TRBV27 with TRBJ1-5; maybe TRBD1 (5 bases). This CDR3 is 14 amino acids long. With 5 bases removed from V and 7 bases from J, the gap between germline ends came to 15 bases. Germline loops: CDR1 MNHEY, CDR2 SMNVEV (reference sequence). The DNA of the CDR3 is TGTGCCAGCAGTCTAGGGGCAGCACGGCAGCCCCAGCATTTT. Translated: CASSLGAARQPQHF.

The V gene is TRBV28, the J gene TRBJ1-2; TRBD1 matches 7 bases. The length of the CDR3 is 14 residues. CDR1 is MDHEN and CDR2 is SYDVKM in the germline V gene. V shed 2 bases and J 2 bases; nucleotides not matched to a gene: 2. The CDR3 here is CASSLGDSNYGYTF. CDR3 bases: TGTGCCAGCAGTTTAGGGGACAGCAACTATGGCTACACCTTC.

The chain couples TRBV10-3 to TRBJ2-1, with 8 bases identical to TRBD1. V shed 6 bases, J shed 8 bases, and the junction held 9 bases outside the gene matches. Germline lookup yields CDR1 ENHRY and CDR2 SYGVKD. CDR3 length: 14 amino acids. CDR3 amino acids: CAISRDRGGYEQFF. CDR3 coding DNA: TGTGCCATCAGCAGAGACAGGGGAGGCTATGAGCAGTTCTTC.

CDR3 amino acids: CASSLIPPGYEQYF. CDR3 DNA: TGTGCCAGCAGTTTAATCCCCCCGGGGTACGAGCAGTACTTC. The chain uses TRBV28 and TRBJ2-7; perhaps TRBD2 as D (5 bases). The CDR3 sequence is 14 residues long. The V end lost 2 bases, the J end lost 4 bases, and 12 bases lay between the germline ends. CDR1 and CDR2 (germline): MDHEN, SYDVKM.

V usage is TRBV19 and J usage is TRBJ1-2, with TRBD1 matching 7 bases. Trimming removed 6 bases from V and 0 bases from J; junction bases left unmatched: 4. The CDR3 has 14 residues. Germline V lookup: CDR1 LNHDA, CDR2 SQIVND (reference sequence). The CDR3 sequence: CASSPGQTNYGYTF. DNA for the CDR3: TGTGCCAGTAGCCCGGGACAGACTAACTATGGCTACACCTTC.